The 13 T cell receptor beta chains presented below share a single source sample, sequenced in a study of identifying expanded T cells in peripheral blood. Some clones are missing from TCRdb's copy, which holds only in-frame ones; the method was immunoSEQ multiplex PCR. The sample lists 75,000 to 90,000 clones, 84% occurring once. Sample: blood. The receptor source for this set is a person between 18 and 75 years old in good health.

CDR3 in amino acids: CASSPGTGNEQFF. CDR3 coding DNA: TGTGCCAGCAGCCCTGGGACAGGCAATGAGCAGTTCTTC. This sequence joins TRBV5-5 and TRBJ2-1; 8 nucleotides align to TRBD1. The CDR3 consists of 13 residues. The germline V gene has CDR1 SGHKS and CDR2 YYEKEE (reference sequence). Unmatched junction bases numbered 3, after V lost 4 bases and J lost 6 bases. Full variable domain (rest looked up from reference TRBV5-5 and TRBJ2-1): DAGVTQSPTHLIKTRGQQVTLRCSPISGHKSVSWYQQVLGQGPQFIFQYYEKEERGRGNFPDRFSARQFPNYSSELNVNALLLGDSALYLCASSPGTGNEQFFGPGTRLTVL.

The CDR3 region is CASSAGGRATYEQYF. The CDR3 DNA reads as TGTGCCAGCAGTGCCGGTGGACGCGCAACCTACGAGCAGTACTTC. The rearrangement uses TRBV27 and TRBJ2-7, with no clear D. The V and J ends lost 5 bases and 2 bases respectively, with 16 bases between them. From germline, CDR1 is MNHEY and CDR2 SMNVEV (reference sequence). This CDR3 has 15 residues.

The rearrangement uses TRBV5-1 and TRBJ1-5; no reliable D call. With 0 bases removed from V and 3 bases from J, the gap between germline ends came to 7 bases. The CDR3 totals 14 residues. Germline lookup yields CDR1 SGHRS and CDR2 YFSETQ. CDR3 region: CASSLGSDNQPQHF. In DNA form, the CDR3 reads TGCGCCAGCAGCTTGGGGTCCGACAATCAGCCCCAGCATTTT.

The chain employs TRBV29-1 and TRBJ2-7, with 9 bases that match TRBD2. The CDR3 has 13 amino acids. Losses at the gene ends were 1 base for V and 3 bases for J; bases not matched to a gene: 1. Looked up from germline, CDR1 is SQVTM and CDR2 is ANQGSEA. The CDR3 sequence is CSVEASGNYEQYF. CDR3 nucleotide sequence: TGCAGCGTTGAAGCTAGCGGGAACTACGAGCAGTACTTC.

Worth noting for this clone: A junction boundary mismatches the germline segment, possibly from a read error. The chain employs TRBV20-1 and TRBJ2-5; TRBD2 agrees at 8 bases. The CDR3 covers 10 residues. CDR1 is DFQATT, CDR2 SNEGSKA, per germline (reference sequence). CDR3 in amino acids: CAAGEETQYF. CDR3 sequence (DNA): TGTGCAGCGGGAGAAGAGACCCAGTACTTC.

A remark on this clone: One junction end disagrees with the germline gene, perhaps due to a read error. The chain couples TRBV10-3 to TRBJ2-3, with D maybe TRBD1 (7 bases). Per the germline V gene, CDR1 is ENHRY and CDR2 is SYGVKD. CDR3 length: 16 amino acids. The CDR3 loop is CAISEGAAGGTDTQYF. The CDR3 DNA is TGTGCCATCAGTGAGGGGGCGGCAGGCGGGACAGACACGCAGTATTTT.

This chain links TRBV29-1 with TRBJ2-2; 7 nucleotides match TRBD1. Germline V gene data show CDR1 as SQVTM and CDR2 as ANQGSEA. CDR3 length: 18 residues. Trimming at V came to 3 bases and at J to 3 bases, leaving 16 bases not matched to a gene. Here the CDR3 reads CSVEGRGYLECYTGELFF. The CDR3, as DNA: TGCAGCGTTGAGGGCAGGGGGTACCTCGAATGTTACACCGGGGAGCTGTTTTTT.

The chain recombines TRBV19 with TRBJ1-5; the match to TRBD1 covers 7 bases. The junction had 21 bases not matched to a gene; V was cut back by 4 bases and J by 0 bases. Germline V gene data show CDR1 as LNHDA and CDR2 as SQIVND (reference sequence). The CDR3 totals 21 residues. The CDR3 reads CASSRDRDPGQLIHSNQPQHF. The CDR3 nucleotides are TGTGCCAGTAGTAGAGATCGTGATCCGGGACAGCTAATCCATAGCAATCAGCCCCAGCATTTT.

The rearrangement joins TRBV19 to TRBJ1-5; perhaps TRBD1 as D (5 bases). CDR1 and CDR2 from the germline V gene are LNHDA and SQIVND (reference sequence). The CDR3 runs to 14 residues. The V gene lost 6 bases and the J gene lost 0 bases, with 9 bases spanning the gap. CDR3 region: CASREGVSNQPQHF. The CDR3 DNA reads as TGTGCCAGTAGGGAAGGGGTTAGCAATCAGCCCCAGCATTTT.

This clone has a count of ten or more. The genes are TRBV4-2 and TRBJ2-7; 9 bases fit TRBD1. CDR1 and CDR2 from the germline V gene are LGHNA and YNFKEQ. With 2 bases clipped from V and 3 bases from J, the junction kept 5 bases outside the gene matches. This CDR3 comprises 15 residues. CDR3 sequence: CASSQLRDRVYEQYF. DNA for the CDR3: TGTGCCAGCAGCCAACTCCGGGACAGGGTCTACGAGCAGTACTTC.

The chain carries TRBV30 and TRBJ1-2; TRBD1 aligns across 9 bases. The trim removed 4 bases at V and 2 bases at J, leaving 11 bases unmatched. The CDR3 runs to 16 residues. The germline gives CDR1 GTSNPN, CDR2 SVGIG (reference sequence). The CDR3, as DNA: TGTGCCTGGATGGCATGGTCGGGACAGGGAAACTATGGCTACACCTTC. Protein sequence: CAWMAWSGQGNYGYTF.

The V gene is TRBV13, the J gene TRBJ2-5; D ambiguous. The CDR3 consists of 14 residues. The V end was cut by 5 bases, the J end by 2 bases, with 12 bases between. Per germline, CDR1 PRHDT and CDR2 FYEKMQ (reference sequence). The DNA for the CDR3 is TGTGCCAGCAGCCCGCTTTGGGATCAAGAGACCCAGTACTTC. Translated: CASSPLWDQETQYF.

This clone has only a few counts. The V gene is TRBV7-6, the J gene TRBJ2-2, with D unresolved. V shed 1 base and J shed 3 bases, with 6 bases lying between them. The CDR3 covers 14 residues. The germline V gene encodes CDR1 SGHVS and CDR2 FNYEAQ. The CDR3 DNA is TGTGCCAGCAGCTTAGTTGCGGACACCGGGGAGCTGTTTTTT. This encodes CASSLVADTGELFF.